The 5 T cell receptor beta chains given below trace back to one sample, sequenced in a study of regulatory T cells in long-lasting Graves disease. The authors built TCR beta libraries using iRepertoire HTBI primers and Arm-PCR of CDR3 regions. TCRdb analysed the multiplex PCR reads with MiXCR anew, one entry per CDR3 protein. This sample carries around 400,000 distinct CDR3 sequences, approximately 10% of them seen once, and the ten largest clones take approximately 20%. The time point: newly diagnosed GD, antithyroid drugs for less than 3 months. The TCR library was prepared using RNA isolated from PBMCs. The data were also submitted as part of a second study, on T cells in Graves' hyperthyroidism and ophthalmopathy.

The sample was peripheral blood mononuclear cells (PBMCs), taken at new diagnosis, from a patient treated with antithyroid drugs. These receptors all come from a young woman with Graves disease.

This chain connects TRBV20-1 to TRBJ2-4; D gene ambiguous. Germline CDR1 is DFQATT and CDR2 is SNEGSKA (reference sequence). The CDR3 extends over 15 amino acids. The V gene lost 0 bases and the J gene lost 2 bases, with 11 bases spanning the gap. The CDR3 spells CSARDDGWTKNIQYF. The CDR3 coding sequence is TGCAGTGCTAGAGATGATGGGTGGACCAAAAACATTCAGTACTTC.

This clonotype was counted at least ten times. The chain links TRBV11-1 to TRBJ1-2; D may be TRBD1 (5 bases). The CDR3 has 16 residues. V gave up 0 bases and J gave up 4 bases, with 15 bases separating them. Germline CDR1 is SGHAT and CDR2 is FQDESV (reference sequence). DNA of the CDR3: TGTGCCAGCAGCTTAGCCGGGACCACCCCCTTCTATGGCTACACCTTC. This sequence encodes CASSLAGTTPFYGYTF. The entire variable domain, with the rest obtained from reference TRBV11-1 and TRBJ1-2, is as follows: EAEVAQSPRYKITEKSQAVAFWCDPISGHATLYWYRQILGQGPELLVQFQDESVVDDSQLPKDRFSAERLKGVDSTLKIQPAELGDSAMYLCASSLAGTTPFYGYTFGSGTRLTVV.

This clonotype was seen at least ten times. The DNA of the CDR3 is TGTGCCAGCAATTCCGGTCTTGCGAATGAGCAGTTCTTC. Residues: CASNSGLANEQFF. The chain recombines TRBV13 with TRBJ2-1, with no clear D. The germline V gene has CDR1 PRHDT and CDR2 FYEKMQ (reference sequence). The V gene lost 7 bases and the J gene lost 7 bases, with 14 bases spanning the gap. The CDR3 loop spans 13 amino acids. The full variable domain, with the rest looked up from reference TRBV13 and TRBJ2-1, is AAGVIQSPRHLIKEKRETATLKCYPIPRHDTVYWYQQGPGQDPQFLISFYEKMQSDKGSIPDRFSAQQFSDYHSELNMSSLELGDSALYFCASNSGLANEQFFGPGTRLTVL.

On this clonotype itself: A much larger clone is a single base away; this may be a read error. V usage is TRBV20-1 and J usage is TRBJ2-1; 8 bases fit TRBD2. V trimming: 6 bases; J trimming: 2 bases; junction bases outside the gene matches: 6. The length of the CDR3 is 14 residues. Germline V gives CDR1 DFQATT, CDR2 SNEGSKA (reference sequence). In DNA form, the CDR3 reads TGCAGTGCGATAGCGGGAACCGCCTACAATGAGCAGTTCTTC. Residues: CSAIAGTAYNEQFF.

This clonotype was counted ten times or more. This chain joins TRBV7-2 and TRBJ1-5; no clear D. Germline V CDR1 and CDR2: SGHTA, FQGNSA. This CDR3 has 13 residues. V lost 0 bases, J lost 5 bases, and 5 bases lay in between. The CDR3 DNA reads TGTGCCAGCAGCTTAGCGGCGGATCAGCCCCAGCATTTT. Translation gives CASSLAADQPQHF.